The sequence of this TCR beta chain was determined in a study of CD8 T cells in ankylosing spondylitis (dated by TCRdb to the late 2010s). For the wider study: T cell receptor beta repertoires were profiled in healthy donors and ankylosing spondylitis patients so that disease-linked TCR variants could be found. The full study cohort was made up of about 25 ankylosing spondylitis patients and about a hundred healthy donors. Peripheral blood was sampled, and synovial fluid was additionally collected from ankylosing spondylitis patients. The investigation overall reported the following: A TCR beta motif made up of seven or eight highly homologous amino acid variants appeared to be characteristic of blood from ankylosing spondylitis patients. Some TCR beta motif variants had previously been reported in synovial fluid and blood of reactive arthritis patients, which suggested common disease-initiation mechanisms. The disease-linked clones were reported to be significantly enriched in matched synovial fluid samples from ankylosing spondylitis patients. A CD8+ phenotype was shown by the disease-linked clones, which were found at relatively low frequencies in peripheral blood.

The instrument was an Illumina MiSeq. Quantitative 5'-RACE with molecular barcodes was the method used to prepare the TCR beta libraries. On the study's bioinformatics: Disease-linked TCR variants were identified with a new computational method built on a probabilistic model of VDJ rearrangement. TCRdb's own reprocessing of the public reads used fastp at Q25 and MiXCR and kept productive beta chains. Each record represents a unique CDR3 protein, reported with the most common genes and DNA among its rows. The V and J calls shown here were made by TCRdb, not taken from the authors' results. This sample lists around 18,000 distinct CDR3 sequences; 8% to 9% were detected once. The ten largest account for about a third of the sample. The germline ends are 15 bases apart after V is trimmed by 4 bases and J by 5 bases. CDR1 SGHRS and CDR2 YFSETQ are derived from the germline V gene. The CDR3 sequence holds 15 residues, the cysteine and phenylalanine included. Left in the record is the CDR3 DNA by itself, 45 bases read in frame from the first base.

At least ten counts were recorded for this clonotype. Its antigen remains unidentified. One base away there is no much larger clone; base qualities are not given. The origin of this receptor is a male donor with ankylosing spondylitis or in good health (not recorded which). Rearrangement joined TRBV5-1 to TRBJ1-4, with TRBD1 perhaps the D gene, on 6 matching bases. The sequenced sample was blood. The CDR3 protein is CASSTPGQANEKLFF. The DNA is TGCGCCAGCAGCACACCGGGACAAGCAAATGAAAAACTGTTTTTT. When the CDR3 is completed using the reference TRBV5-1 and TRBJ1-4 genes on either side, the full variable domain is KAGVTQTPRYLIKTRGQQVTLSCSPISGHRSVSWYQQTPGQGLQFLFEYFSETQRNKGNFPGRFSGRQFSNSRSEMNVSTLELGDSALYLCASSTPGQANEKLFFGSGTQLSVL.